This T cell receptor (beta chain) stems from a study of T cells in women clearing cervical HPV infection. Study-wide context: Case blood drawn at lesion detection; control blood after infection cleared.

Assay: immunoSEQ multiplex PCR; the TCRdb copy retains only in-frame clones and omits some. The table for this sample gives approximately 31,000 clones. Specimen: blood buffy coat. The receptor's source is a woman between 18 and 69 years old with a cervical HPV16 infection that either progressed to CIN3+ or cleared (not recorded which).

CDR3 residues: CASSPGQGETQYF. The CDR3 bases that were read are TGCGCCAGCAGCCCTGGACAGGGGGAGACC. The V and J genes are TRBV5-1 and TRBJ2-5, with 9 bases identical to TRBD1. The read terminates 3 residues ahead of where the CDR3 ends, so the germline J gene completes it. This CDR3 region has 13 residues. The J segment lost 5 bases and the V segment lost 4 bases, leaving 3 bases of the junction unmatched. CDR1 and CDR2 from the germline V gene are SGHRS and YFSETQ.